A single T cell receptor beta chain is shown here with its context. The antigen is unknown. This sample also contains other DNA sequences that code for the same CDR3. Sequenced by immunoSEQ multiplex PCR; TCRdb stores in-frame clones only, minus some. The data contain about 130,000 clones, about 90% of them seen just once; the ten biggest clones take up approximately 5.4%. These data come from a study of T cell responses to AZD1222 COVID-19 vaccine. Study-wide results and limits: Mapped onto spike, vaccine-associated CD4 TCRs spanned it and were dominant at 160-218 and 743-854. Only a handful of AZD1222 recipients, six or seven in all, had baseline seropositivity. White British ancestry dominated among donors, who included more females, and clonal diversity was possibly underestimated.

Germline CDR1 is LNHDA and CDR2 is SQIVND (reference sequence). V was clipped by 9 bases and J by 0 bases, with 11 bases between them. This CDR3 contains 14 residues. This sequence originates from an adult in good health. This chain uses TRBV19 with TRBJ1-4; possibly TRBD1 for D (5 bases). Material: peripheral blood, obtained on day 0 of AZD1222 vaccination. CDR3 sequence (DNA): TGTGCCAGCACAGACAGCCCAACTAATGAAAAACTGTTTTTT. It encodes CASTDSPTNEKLFF.